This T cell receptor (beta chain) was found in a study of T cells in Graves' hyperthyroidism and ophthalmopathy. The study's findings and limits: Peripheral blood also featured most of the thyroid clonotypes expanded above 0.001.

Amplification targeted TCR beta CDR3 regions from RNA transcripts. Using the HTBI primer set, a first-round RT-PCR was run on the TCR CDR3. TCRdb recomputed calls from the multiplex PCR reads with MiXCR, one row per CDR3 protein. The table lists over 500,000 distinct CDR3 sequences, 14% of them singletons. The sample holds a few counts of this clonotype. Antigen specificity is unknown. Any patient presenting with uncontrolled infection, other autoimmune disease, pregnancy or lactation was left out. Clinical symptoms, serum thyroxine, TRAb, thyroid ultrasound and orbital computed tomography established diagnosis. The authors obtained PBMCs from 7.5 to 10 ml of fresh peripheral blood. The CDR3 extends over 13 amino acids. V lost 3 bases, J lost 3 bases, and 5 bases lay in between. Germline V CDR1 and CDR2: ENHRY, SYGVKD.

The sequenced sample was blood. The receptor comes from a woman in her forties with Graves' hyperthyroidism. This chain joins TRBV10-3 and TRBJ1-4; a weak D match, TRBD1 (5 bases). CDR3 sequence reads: CAISEQANEKLFF. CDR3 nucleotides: TGTGCCATCAGTGAACAGGCTAATGAAAAACTGTTTTTT.